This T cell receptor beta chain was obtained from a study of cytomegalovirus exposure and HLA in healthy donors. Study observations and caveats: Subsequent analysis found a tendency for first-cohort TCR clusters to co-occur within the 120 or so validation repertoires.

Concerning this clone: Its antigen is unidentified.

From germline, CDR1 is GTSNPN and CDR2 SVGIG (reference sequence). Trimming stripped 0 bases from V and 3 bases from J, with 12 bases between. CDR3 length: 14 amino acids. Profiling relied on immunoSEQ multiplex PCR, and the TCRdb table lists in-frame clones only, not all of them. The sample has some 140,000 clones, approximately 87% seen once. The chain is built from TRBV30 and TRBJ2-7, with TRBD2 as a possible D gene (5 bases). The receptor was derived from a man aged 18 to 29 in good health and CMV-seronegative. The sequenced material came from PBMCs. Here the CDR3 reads CAWSVGGTHYEQYF. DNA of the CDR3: TGTGCCTGGAGTGTAGGAGGCACTCACTACGAGCAGTACTTC.